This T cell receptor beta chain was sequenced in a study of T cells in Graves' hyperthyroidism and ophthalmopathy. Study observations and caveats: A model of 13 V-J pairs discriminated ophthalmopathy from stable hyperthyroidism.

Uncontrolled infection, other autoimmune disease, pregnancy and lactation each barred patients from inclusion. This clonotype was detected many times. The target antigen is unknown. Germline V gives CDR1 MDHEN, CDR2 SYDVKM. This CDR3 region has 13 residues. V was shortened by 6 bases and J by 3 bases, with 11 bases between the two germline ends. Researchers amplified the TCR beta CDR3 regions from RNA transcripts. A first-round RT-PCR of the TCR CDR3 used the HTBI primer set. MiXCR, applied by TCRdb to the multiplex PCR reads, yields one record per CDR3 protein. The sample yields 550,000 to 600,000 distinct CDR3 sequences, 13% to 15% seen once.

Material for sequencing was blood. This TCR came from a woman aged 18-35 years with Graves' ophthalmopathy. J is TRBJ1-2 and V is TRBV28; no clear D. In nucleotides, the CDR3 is TGTGCCAGCAGGGCAACCTTCGACTATGGCTACACCTTC. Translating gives CASRATFDYGYTF.